A single sample is the source of the 31 T cell receptor beta chains below, sequenced in a study of tissue T cells after allogeneic stem cell transplantation. Data came from immunoSEQ multiplex PCR; TCRdb stores just in-frame clones and leaves some out. The data hold some 19,000 clones, with 60% to 80% observed a single time. The specimen was blood. Every receptor here comes from a female BALB/c mouse in good health. Strain haplotype (MHC): H2-d.

Points on this clone: Mouse names are used for the genes. The read stops 1 residue short of the end of the CDR3; the missing end is completed from the germline J gene. The genes are TRBV20 and TRBJ2-4; weak D call: TRBD1 (6 bases). Germline loops: CDR1 GFQATS, CDR2 STVNSAI. V was cut by 5 bases and J by 6 bases, with 12 bases left in between. This CDR3 spans 12 amino acids. The CDR3 DNA, read in part, is TGTGGTGCTTCAGGGGATGGGAACACCTTGTAC. Protein sequence: CGASGDGNTLY. The whole CDR3 sequence is CGASGDGNTLYF.

About this clone: Gene names and germline refer to mouse. The read terminates 1 residue ahead of where the CDR3 ends, so the germline J gene completes it. This chain uses TRBV2 with TRBJ1-1; no definite D call. The CDR3 sequence is 10 residues long. Germline V gene data show CDR1 as LGHNA and CDR2 as YSYQKL. V was clipped by 4 bases and J by 8 bases, with 5 bases between them. CDR3 residues: CASSRPEVFF. The sequenced CDR3 bases are TGTGCCAGCAGCCGACCCGAAGTCTTC.

In its sample, this clone was seen once. Mouse germline and gene names are used. The read ends 1 residue before the CDR3 terminus; that terminus is restored from the germline J gene. This chain links TRBV13-1 with TRBJ2-1, with 10 bases identical to TRBD2. The trim removed 7 bases at V and 3 bases at J, leaving 7 bases unmatched. There are 15 residues in the CDR3. Germline CDR1 NSHNY, CDR2 SYGAGN. CDR3 loop: CASRPRDWGYAEQFF. The CDR3 DNA, read in part, is TGTGCCAGCCGTCCAAGGGACTGGGGCTATGCTGAGCAGTTC.

Notes on this clone: Mouse gene names and germline throughout. The read comes to an end 1 residue before the CDR3 does, leaving the germline J gene to fill in the end. The chain couples TRBV20 to TRBJ1-1, with D possibly matching TRBD1 (6 bases). The CDR3 sequence is 15 residues long. The V end was cut by 0 bases, the J end by 0 bases, with 11 bases between. Germline V gives CDR1 GFQATS, CDR2 STVNSAI. CDR3 sequence reads: CGAREGTTANTEVFF. CDR3 DNA, as far as it was read: TGTGGTGCTAGGGAAGGGACAACTGCAAACACAGAAGTCTTC.

Concerning this clone: The genes and germline here are from mouse. The CDR3 end is not reached by the read, which stops 1 residue before it; the germline J gene fills it in. V usage is TRBV2 and J usage is TRBJ2-1; 13 nucleotides line up with TRBD2. The CDR3 sequence is 16 residues long. CDR1 LGHNA and CDR2 YSYQKL come from the germline V gene. V was pared by 0 bases and J by 7 bases, with 3 bases of the junction left unmatched. The CDR3 spells CASSQDRDWGGAEQFF. The covered CDR3 bases are TGTGCCAGCAGCCAAGATCGGGACTGGGGGGGGGCTGAGCAGTTC.

Worth noting for this clone: The genes and germline here are from mouse. With the read ending 1 residue before the CDR3 end, the germline J gene is used to fill in that end. This chain uses TRBV29 with TRBJ1-6; no definite D call. TRBJ1-6 is marked as an open reading frame, function uncertain. Looked up from germline, CDR1 is MSHET and CDR2 is SYDVDS. The CDR3 has 14 residues. With 6 bases removed from V and 6 bases from J, the gap between germline ends came to 12 bases. Partial CDR3 DNA: TGTGCTAGCAGCCCATGGGTGGGTAATTCGCCCCTCTAC. As protein: CASSPWVGNSPLY. The entire CDR3 sequence reads CASSPWVGNSPLYF.

This clone was seen just once. The listed genes are named as in mouse. The read falls 1 residue short of the CDR3 end, and the missing part is taken from the germline J gene. J is TRBJ2-1 and V is TRBV17; 10 bases align to TRBD2. Trimming cost V 1 base and J 3 bases; bases outside gene matches: 3. The CDR3 length is 16 residues. CDR1 and CDR2 from the germline V gene are MNHDT and YYDKIL. CDR3 DNA, as far as it was read: TGTGCTAGCAGTAGAGGCTGGGGGGGCGCCTATGCTGAGCAGTTC. Protein product: CASSRGWGGAYAEQF. The entire CDR3 sequence reads CASSRGWGGAYAEQFF.

With respect to this clone: Germline and genes here are mouse. The read is 1 residue too short to cover the CDR3 end, so that end is filled in from the germline J gene. The rearrangement uses TRBV2 and TRBJ2-4; 7 nucleotides match TRBD1. Germline V gene data show CDR1 as LGHNA and CDR2 as YSYQKL. The CDR3 runs 15 residues. V was clipped by 4 bases and J by 0 bases; unmatched bases: 4. The CDR3 protein is CASSPTGSSQNTLYF. CDR3 DNA (partial): TGTGCCAGCAGCCCGACAGGGAGTAGTCAAAACACCTTGTAC.

As concerns this clone: The gene names here belong to mouse. The CDR3 end lies 1 residue beyond the end of the read and is filled in from the germline J gene. The chain combines TRBV19 with TRBJ2-5; 7 bases fit TRBD1. The V and J ends lost 1 base and 6 bases, in that order; junction bases with no gene match: 5. The germline V gene has CDR1 FNHDT and CDR2 SITEND (reference sequence). The CDR3 has 14 residues. CDR3 DNA (partial): TGTGCCAGCAGTATAACAGGGGAAGGGGACACCCAGTAC. Protein: CASSITGEGDTQY. The whole CDR3 region reads CASSITGEGDTQYF.

On this clone itself: Gene names and germline match the mouse. The CDR3 spells CASSPGTSNSDYTF. Partial CDR3 DNA: TGTGCCAGCAGCCCGGGGACATCAAACTCCGACTACACC. The chain is built from TRBV5 and TRBJ1-2; the D gene is possibly TRBD1 (6 bases). With the read ending 1 residue before the CDR3 end, the germline J gene is used to fill in that end. Germline V gene data show CDR1 as LGHNA and CDR2 as YNLKQL (reference sequence). This CDR3 is 14 amino acids long. V was trimmed by 4 bases and J by 0 bases, leaving 9 bases between them.

Note on this clone: The genes are named according to mouse. The read is 1 residue too short to cover the CDR3 end, so that end is filled in from the germline J gene. The gene calls are TRBV4 and TRBJ1-1; D may be TRBD1 (6 bases). The CDR3 is made up of 14 amino acids. Per the germline V gene, CDR1 is LGHDT and CDR2 is YNNKQL (reference sequence). Trimming left V 3 bases short and J 3 bases short, with 11 bases between. The CDR3 bases that were read are TGTGCCAGCAGCTATGGGGGGCTGGACACAGAAGTCTTC. It is translated as CASSYGGLDTEVF. The full CDR3 protein reads CASSYGGLDTEVFF.

This clone showed up just a few times. Mouse gene names and germline throughout. The read ends 1 residue early relative to the CDR3; the germline J gene fills the gap. J is TRBJ1-3 and V is TRBV4; D not resolved. V was shortened by 11 bases and J by 3 bases, with 11 bases between the two germline ends. This CDR3 is 12 amino acids long. The germline V gene encodes CDR1 LGHDT and CDR2 YNNKQL (reference sequence). CDR3 loop: CAYRGIGNTLYF. Incomplete CDR3 DNA: TGTGCCTACAGAGGGATTGGAAATACGCTCTAT.

Worth noting for this clone: Gene names and germline refer to mouse. The read finishes 1 residue shy of the CDR3 end, and the germline J gene is used to complete it. The chain has TRBV5 and TRBJ2-5, with D tentatively TRBD2 (7 bases). Between the trimmed V and J ends, which lost 0 bases and 6 bases, there was a span of 10 bases. The V gene's germline CDR1 is LGHNA and CDR2 YNLKQL (reference sequence). CDR3 length equals 14 residues. The CDR3 spells CASSQEGGEDTQYF. Incomplete CDR3 DNA: TGTGCCAGCAGCCAAGAGGGGGGCGAGGACACCCAGTAC.

Turning to this clone: Gene labels here are mouse ones. The read comes to an end 1 residue before the CDR3 does, leaving the germline J gene to fill in the end. The chain couples TRBV2 to TRBJ2-3; D may be TRBD2 (5 bases). Per the germline V gene, CDR1 is LGHNA and CDR2 is YSYQKL. V was trimmed by 1 base and J by 0 bases, leaving 5 bases between them. There are 14 residues in the CDR3. The CDR3 bases that were read are TGTGCCAGCAGCCAAGGGACTAGTGCAGAAACGCTGTAT. This gives the protein CASSQGTSAETLY. The complete CDR3 sequence is CASSQGTSAETLYF.

As for this clone: The junction and the germline gene differ at one end; a read error may be behind it. Gene labels here are mouse ones. The DNA ends 1 residue before the CDR3 does, and the rest of the CDR3 is filled in from the germline J gene. V is TRBV13-2 and J is TRBJ2-7, with D possibly matching TRBD2 (7 bases). The germline V gene encodes CDR1 NNHNN and CDR2 SYGAGS (reference sequence). The CDR3 runs 14 residues. The DNA read from the CDR3 is TGTGCCAGCAGTGATGCGGGGGGCGCTTATGAACAGTAC. It is translated as CASSDAGGAYEQY. The whole CDR3 region reads CASSDAGGAYEQYF.

To note about this clone: Genes and germline are mouse. The read ends 1 residue before the CDR3 terminus; that terminus is restored from the germline J gene. The chain uses TRBV13-2 and TRBJ1-6, with 7 positions matching TRBD1. TRBJ1-6 is designated an ORF whose function remains uncertain. The length of the CDR3 is 15 residues. Germline loops: CDR1 NNHNN, CDR2 SYGAGS (reference sequence). The V and J ends lost 0 bases and 7 bases, in that order; junction bases with no gene match: 4. The covered CDR3 bases are TGTGCCAGCGGTGATGAGAGGGGGCGCAATTCGCCCCTCTAC. This gives the protein CASGDERGRNSPLY. The CDR3 as a whole reads CASGDERGRNSPLYF.

Concerning this clone: Gene names follow the mouse nomenclature. The CDR3 end is not reached by the read, which stops 1 residue before it; the germline J gene fills it in. V gene TRBV13-3 combines with J gene TRBJ1-1; TRBD1 is a possible D gene (6 bases). CDR1 is NNHDY and CDR2 is SYVADS in the germline V gene. V shed 2 bases and J shed 1 base, with 6 bases lying between them. The CDR3 is made up of 13 amino acids. Here the CDR3 reads CASSDRGNTEVFF. The CDR3 bases that were read are TGTGCCAGCAGTGACAGGGGAAACACAGAAGTCTTC.

A note on this clone: These gene names are mouse names. The CDR3 extends 1 residue past the end of the read, so its final part is completed from the germline J gene. This chain uses TRBV20 with TRBJ2-3; 10 nucleotides agree with TRBD2. Unmatched junction bases numbered 3, after V lost 0 bases and J lost 0 bases. Germline CDR1 and CDR2: GFQATS and STVNSAI. The CDR3 loop spans 16 amino acids. Here the CDR3 reads CGARDLGGRSAETLYF. The DNA read from the CDR3 is TGTGGTGCTAGGGATCTGGGGGGGCGCAGTGCAGAAACGCTGTAT. Full variable domain (remainder filled in from reference TRBV20 and TRBJ2-3): GALVYQYPRRTICKSGTSMRMECQAVGFQATSVAWYRQSPQKTFELIALSTVNSAIKYEQNFTQEKFPISHPNLSFSSMTVLNAYLEDRGLYLCGARDLGGRSAETLYFGSGTRLTVL.

In regard to this clone: Genes and germline come from the mouse. The read ends 1 residue shy of where the CDR3 ends; the end is completed using the germline J gene. The chain joins TRBV5 to TRBJ1-6; D is unclear. TRBJ1-6 is classed as an ORF, of uncertain function. CDR1 and CDR2 (germline): LGHNA, YNLKQL (reference sequence). Trimming stripped 0 bases from V and 6 bases from J, with 0 bases between. The CDR3 is made up of 12 amino acids. The part of the CDR3 DNA that was read is TGTGCCAGCAGCCAAGATAATTCGCCCCTCTAC. Encoded protein: CASSQDNSPLY. The complete CDR3 protein is CASSQDNSPLYF.

Concerning this clone: All gene names here are mouse names. Read data end 1 residue before the CDR3 end; the end is taken from the germline J gene. The chain uses TRBV31 and TRBJ1-2; D not certain. In germline, CDR1 is GKSSPN, CDR2 SITVG. CDR3 size: 14 residues. V dropped 0 bases and J dropped 0 bases, with 8 bases sitting between them. Incomplete CDR3 DNA: TGTGCCTGGAGTCTACACAAATCAAACTCCGACTACACC. Translated: CAWSLHKSNSDYT. The CDR3 as a whole reads CAWSLHKSNSDYTF.

This clone was counted a few times. The gene symbols are mouse symbols. The read comes to an end 1 residue before the CDR3 does, leaving the germline J gene to fill in the end. The V call is TRBV13-1, the J call TRBJ1-2; the D gene is possibly TRBD1 (5 bases). Trimming shortened V by 4 bases and J by 0 bases, and 10 bases separated the two germline ends. Germline V CDR1 and CDR2: NSHNY, SYGAGN. The CDR3 length is 14 residues. CDR3 residues: CASSNRGSNSDYTF. The covered CDR3 bases are TGTGCCAGCAGTAACCGGGGGTCAAACTCCGACTACACC.

This clone was observed a handful of times. The gene names here belong to mouse. From the germline J gene comes the end of the CDR3, since the read stops 1 residue before it. The genes are TRBV13-2 and TRBJ1-3; D is uncertain. CDR1 is NNHNN, CDR2 SYGAGS, per germline (reference sequence). Trimming pared 2 bases from V and 4 bases from J, leaving 4 bases between. The CDR3 runs to 12 residues. The CDR3 sequence is CASGDRGNTLYF. The CDR3 bases that were read are TGTGCCAGCGGTGACAGGGGAAATACGCTCTAT.

A note on this clone: The germline and genes are mouse ones. The read halts 1 residue ahead of the CDR3 end, with the missing end drawn from the germline J gene. The J gene is TRBJ2-7, the V gene TRBV13-1, with TRBD1 identical over 10 bases. The CDR3 runs 14 residues. V lost 0 bases, J lost 5 bases, and 2 bases stayed unmatched. The germline CDR1 and CDR2 sequences are NSHNY and SYGAGN. CDR3 bases read: TGTGCCAGCAGTGATGGGGACAGGGGCCATGAACAGTAC. Amino acids: CASSDGDRGHEQY. The entire CDR3 reads CASSDGDRGHEQYF.

This clone was seen more than once but under ten times. Germline and genes here are mouse. The read ends 1 residue early relative to the CDR3; the germline J gene fills the gap. The genes are TRBV13-1 and TRBJ1-2, with D uncertain. The length of the CDR3 is 14 residues. CDR1 and CDR2 from the germline V gene are NSHNY and SYGAGN. Between the trimmed V and J ends, which lost 0 bases and 0 bases, there was a span of 6 bases. CDR3 amino acids: CASSDASANSDYTF. The part of the CDR3 DNA that was read is TGTGCCAGCAGTGATGCCAGTGCAAACTCCGACTACACC.

As concerns this clone: The genes are named according to mouse. The CDR3 is CTCSADRTGGGEQYF. The sequenced part of the CDR3 DNA is TGCACCTGCAGTGCAGACCGGACTGGGGGGGGTGAACAGTAC. The V call is TRBV1, the J call TRBJ2-7; 12 bases agree with TRBD2. The sequenced fragment ends 1 residue before the CDR3 boundary, so the rest is inferred from the germline J gene. Germline assignment: CDR1 NSQYPW and CDR2 LRSPGD (reference sequence). The CDR3 has 15 amino acids. V shed 0 bases and J 6 bases; nucleotides not matched to a gene: 3.

This clone was counted a few times. The gene names given are mouse names. The read finishes 1 residue shy of the CDR3 end, and the germline J gene is used to complete it. The V call is TRBV2, the J call TRBJ2-7; the match to TRBD1 covers 10 bases. Per the germline V gene, CDR1 is LGHNA and CDR2 is YSYQKL. The trim removed 3 bases at V and 7 bases at J, leaving 3 bases unmatched. This CDR3 has 13 residues. The CDR3 bases that were read are TGTGCCAGCAGCCACGGACAGGGGGAGGAACAGTAC. It codes for CASSHGQGEEQY. Given in full, the CDR3 is CASSHGQGEEQYF.

As regards this clone: Gene and germline names: mouse. The CDR3 end is not reached by the read, which stops 1 residue before it; the germline J gene fills it in. J is TRBJ1-6 and V is TRBV13-2, with unresolved D. TRBJ1-6 is an ORF; its function is uncertain. This CDR3 has 15 residues. CDR1 and CDR2 from the germline V gene are NNHNN and SYGAGS (reference sequence). V lost 0 bases to trimming and J lost 1 base, with 5 bases between them. This chain's CDR3 is CASGDARSYNSPLYF. CDR3 DNA, as far as it was read: TGTGCCAGCGGTGATGCAAGGTCCTATAATTCGCCCCTCTAC.

This clone was observed once. Genes and germline are mouse. Sequencing ends 1 residue short of the CDR3 end; the germline J gene provides the rest. The rearrangement joins TRBV13-1 to TRBJ1-1, with TRBD1 matching over 10 bases. CDR1 and CDR2 from the germline V gene are NSHNY and SYGAGN. The ends lost 3 bases at V and 2 bases at J; junction bases unmatched: 4. This CDR3 has 15 amino acids. CDR3 DNA (partial): TGTGCCAGCAGTGGCCGGGACAGGGGTAACACAGAAGTCTTC. It codes for CASSGRDRGNTEVF. The full CDR3 protein is CASSGRDRGNTEVFF.

Concerning this clone itself: The gene names here belong to mouse. The CDR3 end is not reached by the read, which stops 1 residue before it; the germline J gene fills it in. The chain carries TRBV20 and TRBJ2-1; 9 positions agree with TRBD1. The V gene end was trimmed by 2 bases and the J gene end by 4 bases; junction bases not matched to a gene: 3. This CDR3 has 14 amino acids. Per germline, CDR1 GFQATS and CDR2 STVNSAI. The CDR3 bases that were read are TGTGGTGCTAGGTCGGGACAGGGATATGCTGAGCAGTTC. Translating gives CGARSGQGYAEQF. In full, the CDR3 is CGARSGQGYAEQFF.

Comments on this clone: Germline and genes: mouse. The sequenced part of the CDR3 DNA is TGTGCCAGCAGTGGGGGCCCTGGGGACTATGAACAGTAC. This codes for CASSGGPGDYEQY. The entire CDR3 protein reads CASSGGPGDYEQYF. The chain is built from TRBV13-1 and TRBJ2-7; possible D gene TRBD2, 6 bases. The CDR3 end is not reached by the read, which stops 1 residue before it; the germline J gene fills it in. The V end was cut by 3 bases, the J end by 3 bases, with 13 bases between. Per germline, CDR1 NSHNY and CDR2 SYGAGN. The CDR3 covers 14 residues.

The sample holds a few counts of this clone. Mouse gene names and germline throughout. The sequenced fragment ends 1 residue before the CDR3 boundary, so the rest is inferred from the germline J gene. The chain employs TRBV20 and TRBJ2-7; 9 bases agree with TRBD2. The CDR3 spans 14 residues. From germline, CDR1 is GFQATS and CDR2 STVNSAI. The V segment lost 3 bases and the J segment 1 base; nucleotides outside the gene matches: 4. Partial CDR3 DNA: TGTGGTGCTAGTCCCTGGGGGGGATCCTATGAACAGTAC. Residues: CGASPWGGSYEQY. The CDR3 in its entirety is CGASPWGGSYEQYF.